This T cell receptor beta chain was documented in a study of identical twins. Study-wide results and limits: Fewer insertions were carried by abundant cord blood beta clonotypes, but none was seen in memory repertoires.

CDR3 length: 15 residues. V was clipped by 0 bases and J by 6 bases, with 14 bases between them. Per the germline V gene, CDR1 is KGHSH and CDR2 is LQKENI. TCRdb re-called the 5' RACE reads with MiXCR, one entry per CDR3 protein. The table shows approximately 300,000 distinct CDR3 sequences, with roughly 9.8% occurring only once. This clonotype has only a few counts. What it binds is not known. The sample was also linked to a second study, of yellow fever vaccine responses in identical twins.

This sequence originates from a woman between 18 and 29 years old in good health. The source material was CD8+ T cells sorted from blood. The chain recombines TRBV18 with TRBJ1-2, with D perhaps matching TRBD1 (6 bases). CDR3 in amino acids: CASSPPLGGQDGYTF. DNA of the CDR3: TGTGCCAGCTCACCACCCTTGGGGGGCCAAGATGGCTACACCTTC.